Listed here are 8 T cell receptor beta chains from one sample, sequenced in a study of T cells in Graves' hyperthyroidism and ophthalmopathy. Researchers amplified the TCR beta CDR3 regions from RNA transcripts. When the TCR CDR3 underwent first-round RT-PCR, the HTBI primer set was used. TCRdb re-called the multiplex PCR reads through MiXCR, storing one row per CDR3 protein. Here the sample spans about 37,000 distinct CDR3 sequences, under 60% being singletons. Sequencing was done on a sample of blood. The source of these receptors is a man aged 40-50 years with Graves' ophthalmopathy.

A word on this clonotype: Mismatch with germline at one junction end may stem from a read error. This sequence joins TRBV5-1 and TRBJ1-1; D might be TRBD1 (5 bases). Germline V CDR1 and CDR2: SGHRS, YFSETQ. This CDR3 spans 13 amino acids. The CDR3 here is CASGLQGNTEAFF. CDR3 coding DNA: TGCGCCAGCGGCTTGCAGGGGAACACTGAAGCTTTCTTT.

This clonotype was counted many times. V gene TRBV4-2 combines with J gene TRBJ1-1; weak D call: TRBD1 (6 bases). Trimming took off 0 bases at V and 10 bases at J, with 21 bases between the two ends. CDR1 and CDR2 from the germline V gene are LGHNA and YNFKEQ. The CDR3 sequence is 16 residues long. This CDR3 reads CASSQDPGAYPVGAFF. The CDR3 region has the DNA TGTGCCAGCAGCCAAGATCCAGGGGCATACCCGGTGGGAGCTTTCTTT.

Points on this clonotype: This could be a read error, since a much larger clone is one nucleotide away. The rearrangement joins TRBV28 to TRBJ1-4; D gene uncertain. V lost 5 bases, J lost 1 base, and 11 bases lay in between. The CDR3 totals 15 residues. Germline V CDR1 and CDR2: MDHEN, SYDVKM. The DNA of the CDR3 is TGTGCCAGCAGTCCCAGGTGGGGAACTAATGAAAAACTGTTTTTT. Its translation is CASSPRWGTNEKLFF. The full variable domain, with the rest looked up from reference TRBV28 and TRBJ1-4, is DVKVTQSSRYLVKRTGEKVFLECVQDMDHENMFWYRQDPGLGLRLIYFSYDVKMKEKGDIPEGYSVSREKKERFSLILESASTNQTSMYLCASSPRWGTNEKLFFGSGTQLSVL.

This chain uses TRBV13 with TRBJ1-1, with D perhaps matching TRBD1 (5 bases). This CDR3 comprises 20 residues. V was shortened by 3 bases and J by 4 bases, with 30 bases between the two germline ends. Germline assignment: CDR1 PRHDT and CDR2 FYEKMQ (reference sequence). DNA of the CDR3: TGTGCCAGCAGCTTTGCACCGGGACTCCTTTCTCCAGGGCGCTCCACTGAAGCTTTCTTT. Translating it yields CASSFAPGLLSPGRSTEAFF.

Of note for this clonotype: Given the absence of the conserved phenylalanine or tryptophan at the CDR3 end, a read error is likely. Because the CDR3's place on the DNA is in doubt, the DNA is left out and the CDR3 is given as listed by TCRdb. V usage is TRBV4-1 and J usage is TRBJ2-3. The CDR3 is 18 amino acids long, termini counted. Germline values: CDR1 MGHRA, CDR2 YSYEKL. The CDR3 sequence is CASSQDVGLGNGHRYAVV.

This rearrangement joins TRBV9 to TRBJ1-2; 7 positions agree with TRBD1. The germline gives CDR1 SGDLS, CDR2 YYNGEE. This CDR3 is 13 amino acids long. Trimming took 4 bases from V and 8 from J; bases not matched to a gene: 8. The CDR3 loop is CASSNRDSSGYTF. As DNA, the CDR3 is TGTGCCAGCAGCAACCGGGACAGCTCCGGCTACACCTTC.

This clonotype was seen many times. V gene TRBV9 combines with J gene TRBJ2-3; D not certain. The CDR3 loop spans 15 amino acids. The germline gives CDR1 SGDLS, CDR2 YYNGEE. Trimming shortened V by 0 bases and J by 4 bases, and 12 bases separated the two germline ends. CDR3 DNA sequence: TGTGCCAGCAGCGTAGGTGGTTTACTGGCAGATACGCAGTATTTT. It is translated as CASSVGGLLADTQYF.

This clonotype was counted ten times or more. V gene TRBV12-3 or TRBV12-4 combines with J gene TRBJ2-2; 8 positions agree with TRBD1. V was pared by 7 bases and J by 6 bases, with 7 bases of the junction left unmatched. The CDR3 runs to 14 residues. The CDR3 region is CASTRQGMAGELFF. In nucleotides, the CDR3 is TGTGCCAGCACCCGACAGGGGATGGCCGGGGAGCTGTTTTTT.